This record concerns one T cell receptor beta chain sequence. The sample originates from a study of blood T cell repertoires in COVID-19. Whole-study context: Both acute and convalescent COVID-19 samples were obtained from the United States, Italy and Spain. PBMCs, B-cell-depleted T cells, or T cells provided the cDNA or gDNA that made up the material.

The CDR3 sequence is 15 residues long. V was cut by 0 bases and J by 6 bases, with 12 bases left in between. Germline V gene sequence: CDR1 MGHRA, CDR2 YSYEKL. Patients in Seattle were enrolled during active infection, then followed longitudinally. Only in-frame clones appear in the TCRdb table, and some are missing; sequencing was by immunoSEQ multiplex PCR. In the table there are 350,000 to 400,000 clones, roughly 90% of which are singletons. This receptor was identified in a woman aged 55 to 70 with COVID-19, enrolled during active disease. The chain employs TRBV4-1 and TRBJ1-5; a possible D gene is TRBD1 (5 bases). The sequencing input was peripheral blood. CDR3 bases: TGCGCCAGCAGCCAAGACTTGGGGGGTTTTCAGCCCCAGCATTTT. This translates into CASSQDLGGFQPQHF.